This T cell receptor (beta chain) derives from a study of CD8+CD57+ T cells in acquired aplastic anemia. On the study more broadly: DNA from sorted CD4+ and CD8+ cells averaged around 3.5 ug.

Previously, flow cytometry had revealed CD8+CD57+ cell expansion in the patients chosen for sequencing. This CDR3 comprises 15 residues. In germline, CDR1 is SEHNR, CDR2 FQNEAQ (reference sequence). V was clipped by 3 bases and J by 11 bases; unmatched bases: 14. Researchers used genomic DNA as the template to profile TCR beta VDJ and CDR3. TCRdb re-called the reads through MiXCR, storing one row per CDR3 protein. The repertoire holds a few hundred thousand distinct CDR3 sequences, with 82% as singletons. The rearrangement joins TRBV7-9 to TRBJ1-1, with TRBD1 matching 8 bases. The receptor was isolated from a human donor with aplastic anemia. Source material: sorted CD4+, CD8+, or CD8+CD57+ T cells (not recorded which) from PBMCs. The CDR3: CASSLSGGGHYGAFF. Written as DNA, the CDR3 is TGTGCCAGCAGCTTGTCAGGGGGCGGGCACTATGGCGCTTTCTTT.